Listed below are T cell receptor beta chains from one sample, sequenced in a study of human T cells and chemical hapten exposure. Each CDR3 protein gets one entry after TCRdb re-called the RACE reads with MiXCR. Among 100,000 to 150,000 distinct CDR3 sequences listed, approximately 10% were seen once. The sequenced sample consisted of whole blood. The receptors were gathered from a male donor in good health. Some clones in this sample may be carry-over from other donors' samples. The CDR3 runs from the conserved cysteine through the conserved F or W. D genes are given only for firm matches. A row's size may be missing; if present it is once, few, many or a size class.

>TRBV2|14|TRBJ1-6|many|-
CASSWTEQNSPLHF
TGTGCCAGCAGCTGGACGGAACAAAATTCACCCCTCCACTTT
>TRBV6-5|20|TRBJ2-2|-|TRBD1
CASSYSLTGGLPMNTGELFF
TGTGCCAGCAGTTACTCGCTGACAGGGGGCCTACCAATGAACACCGGGGAGCTGTTTTTT
>TRBV6-5|15|TRBJ1-5|-|TRBD1
CASSQTDRGNQPQHF
TGTGCCAGCAGTCAGACCGACAGGGGCAATCAGCCCCAGCATTTT
>TRBV11-2|15|TRBJ2-7|few|TRBD2
CASSRLGLAAYEQYF
TGTGCCAGCAGCCGTCTGGGACTAGCGGCCTACGAGCAGTACTTC
>TRBV7-2|12|TRBJ2-7|-|-
CASSLSLYEQYF
TGTGCCAGCAGCCTATCATTGTACGAGCAGTACTTC
>TRBV6-6|16|TRBJ2-7|-|TRBD1
CASTPTTGTGAYEQYF
TGTGCCAGCACCCCTACAACCGGGACAGGGGCCTACGAGCAGTACTTC
>TRBV29-1|12|TRBJ2-7|many|-
CSVVQPGYEQYF
TGCAGCGTTGTGCAACCAGGCTACGAGCAGTACTTC
>TRBV29-1|13|TRBJ1-2|few|-
CSVGSGPNYGYTF
TGCAGCGTTGGGTCAGGACCTAACTATGGCTACACCTTC
>TRBV14|15|TRBJ1-6|-|TRBD1
CASSPGQGKNSPLHF
TGTGCCAGCAGCCCGGGACAGGGCAAGAATTCACCCCTCCACTTT
>TRBV6-2/TRBV6-3|12|TRBJ1-1|-|TRBD1
CASTTGGTEAFF
TGTGCCAGCACCACAGGGGGCACTGAAGCTTTCTTT
>TRBV20-1|15|TRBJ2-3|-|TRBD2
CSAQGLAGSTDTQYF
TGCAGTGCCCAGGGACTAGCGGGAAGCACAGATACGCAGTATTTT
>TRBV5-1|12|TRBJ2-3|many|-
CASSLDTDTQYF
TGCGCCAGCAGCCTGGACACAGATACGCAGTATTTT
>TRBV5-1|13|TRBJ2-7|many|-
CASSLGAAYEQYF
TGCGCCAGCAGCTTGGGGGCGGCCTACGAGCAGTACTTC
>TRBV25-1|16|TRBJ2-6|-|-
CASSEYHGAGANVLTF
TGTGCCAGCAGTGAATATCATGGGGCTGGGGCCAACGTCCTGACTTTC
>TRBV11-2|14|TRBJ2-1|many|-
CASSLDWQGNEQFF
TGTGCCAGCAGCTTAGATTGGCAGGGCAATGAGCAGTTCTTC
>TRBV27|13|TRBJ2-7|many|-
CASSAGLGYEQYF
TGTGCCAGCAGCGCCGGGCTGGGCTACGAGCAGTACTTC
>TRBV28|18|TRBJ2-7|many|-
CASSPHPNPGPISYEQYF
TGTGCCAGCAGTCCCCACCCTAACCCGGGACCCATCTCCTACGAGCAGTACTTC
>TRBV12-3/TRBV12-4|15|TRBJ1-6|few|TRBD1
CASSLGTVYNSPLHF
TGTGCCAGCAGTCTCGGGACAGTCTATAATTCACCCCTCCACTTT
>TRBV7-8|15|TRBJ1-1|many|-
CASSPLGGLNTEAFF
TGTGCCAGCAGCCCACTGGGGGGGCTGAACACTGAAGCTTTCTTT
>TRBV6-6|16|TRBJ1-5|few|-
CASSSETAISNQPQHF
TGTGCCAGCAGTTCCGAGACAGCCATTAGCAATCAGCCCCAGCATTTT
>TRBV11-2|14|TRBJ1-1|-|-
CASSPRVGDSEAFF
TGTGCCAGCAGCCCGCGTGTGGGAGACAGTGAAGCTTTCTTT
>TRBV19|16|TRBJ2-5|-|TRBD2
CASSYGTSGWEETQYF
TGTGCCAGTAGCTATGGGACTAGCGGGTGGGAAGAGACCCAGTACTTC
>TRBV10-3|14|TRBJ1-1|-|TRBD1
CAISRTGDWTEAFF
TGTGCCATCAGTAGGACAGGGGATTGGACTGAAGCTTTCTTT
>TRBV6-1|13|TRBJ1-1|-|-
CASSELRAVEAFF
TGTGCCAGCAGTGAGCTGAGGGCAGTTGAAGCTTTCTTT
>TRBV6-2/TRBV6-3|15|TRBJ2-7|few|-
CASSYMEGSSYEQYF
TGTGCCAGCAGTTACATGGAGGGGAGCTCCTACGAGCAGTACTTC